The 10 T cell receptor beta chains below come from one sample, sequenced in a study of breast tumors, draining lymph nodes, adjacent tissues. TCRdb itself ran the multiplex PCR reads through MiXCR, one entry per CDR3 protein. The sample comprises about 47,000 distinct CDR3 sequences, under 25% of which are singletons, and approximately 8% rests with the top ten. Specimen: breast tumor tissue. Receptors were obtained from a female donor with breast cancer. Some clones in this sample may be carry-over from other donors' samples.

The chain has TRBV12-3 or TRBV12-4 and TRBJ2-2; D not certain. V lost 6 bases to trimming and J lost 1 base, with 12 bases between them. This CDR3 spans 15 amino acids. CDR3 bases: TGTGCCAGCAGCACCCGGTCGGTGAACACCGGGGAGCTGTTTTTT. This gives the protein CASSTRSVNTGELFF.

The chain links TRBV10-1 to TRBJ2-1; the match to TRBD1 covers 10 bases. Germline loops: CDR1 WNHNN, CDR2 SYGVQD (reference sequence). J lost 6 bases, V lost 6 bases, and 5 bases had no gene match. CDR3 length: 14 amino acids. In DNA form, the CDR3 reads TGCGCCAGCAGACCCCGGACAGGGGGCAATGAGCAGTTCTTC. It translates to CASRPRTGGNEQFF.

This clonotype was recorded a few times. The CDR3 coding sequence is TGTGCCAGCAGTGAATTGGGAGGTGAAGCTTTCTTT. This translates into CASSELGGEAFF. The J gene is TRBJ1-1, the V gene TRBV25-1; D unresolved. The V end lost 1 base, the J end lost 7 bases, and 7 bases lay between the germline ends. The CDR3 has 12 residues. Germline-derived CDR1 and CDR2 are MGHDK and SYGVNS.

The rearrangement uses TRBV27 and TRBJ2-5; 7 nucleotides align to TRBD2. Germline assignment: CDR1 MNHEY and CDR2 SMNVEV (reference sequence). With 3 bases clipped from V and 5 bases from J, the junction kept 9 bases outside the gene matches. This CDR3 spans 15 amino acids. The CDR3 nucleotides are TGTGCCAGCAGTTTGGGACTACCAACTTGGGAGACCCAGTACTTC. Amino acid sequence: CASSLGLPTWETQYF.

There are many counts of this clonotype. The chain links TRBV5-1 to TRBJ1-4; 10 bases line up with TRBD1. The J segment lost 3 bases and the V segment lost 1 base, leaving 6 bases of the junction unmatched. The germline gives CDR1 SGHRS, CDR2 YFSETQ. The CDR3 is 17 amino acids. This CDR3 is CASSLSRDRGANEKLFF. CDR3 bases: TGCGCCAGCAGCTTGTCCCGGGACAGGGGAGCTAATGAAAAACTGTTTTTT.

About this clonotype: One base away lies a much larger clone, so this may be a sequencing read error. This chain joins TRBV6-6 and TRBJ1-2; D is perhaps TRBD1 (5 bases). With 11 bases removed from V and 4 bases from J, the gap between germline ends came to 14 bases. The CDR3 extends over 12 amino acids. Germline V gives CDR1 MNHNY, CDR2 SVGAGI (reference sequence). CDR3 nucleotides: TGTGCCGTGGGAGGAGGGGTCTATGGCTACACCTTC. This codes for CAVGGGVYGYTF.

This clonotype was detected many times. The rearrangement links TRBV19 to TRBJ2-1; 10 positions agree with TRBD2. Germline V CDR1 and CDR2: LNHDA, SQIVND (reference sequence). The CDR3 has 15 residues. Trimming at V came to 9 bases and at J to 1 base, leaving 6 bases not matched to a gene. The CDR3 nucleotides read TGTGCCAGCTGCTCTAGCGGGAGTTCCTACAATGAGCAGTTCTTC. This sequence encodes CASCSSGSSYNEQFF.

This clonotype showed up just a few times. The rearrangement uses TRBV6-2 or TRBV6-3 and TRBJ2-1; D gene uncertain. The CDR3 extends over 17 amino acids. V gave up 2 bases and J gave up 2 bases, with 16 bases separating them. Germline V lookup: CDR1 MNHEY, CDR2 SVGEGT. Here the CDR3 reads CASSYAPGGVTYNEQFF. The CDR3 DNA reads TGTGCCAGCAGTTACGCCCCGGGTGGAGTAACCTACAATGAGCAGTTCTTC.

This clonotype was seen repeatedly, ten times or more. The V and J genes are TRBV6-5 and TRBJ2-5; 7 nucleotides align to TRBD2. CDR3 size: 14 residues. The germline CDR1 and CDR2 sequences are MNHEY and SVGAGI. V lost 6 bases, J lost 1 base, and 5 bases stayed unmatched. The CDR3 sequence is CASRPAGPQETQYF. In nucleotides, the CDR3 is TGTGCCAGCAGACCAGCGGGACCCCAAGAGACCCAGTACTTC.

This clonotype was counted a few times. This chain uses TRBV15 with TRBJ2-1; a possible D gene is TRBD2 (6 bases). The CDR3 has 15 residues. Germline values: CDR1 LNHNV, CDR2 YYDKDF (reference sequence). Trimming removed 5 bases at V and 9 bases at J, with 20 bases between. The CDR3 loop reads CATSRRAGSGTEQFF. The CDR3 nucleotides read TGTGCCACCAGCCGCCGGGCCGGGAGCGGCACTGAGCAGTTCTTC.